Below, 30 T cell receptor beta chains from the same sample are listed, as sequenced in a study of T cells after yellow fever vaccination. In TCRdb, the 5' RACE reads were re-called with MiXCR into one record per CDR3 protein. The sample has roughly 120,000 distinct CDR3 sequences, about 7% seen once. The source was CD4+ T cells sorted from PBMCs, collected more than 8 days after the first yellow fever vaccination. The source of these receptors is a man aged 18 to 30 who received the YFV17D yellow fever vaccine.

The table lists this clonotype with many counts. V is TRBV7-3 and J is TRBJ1-2, with TRBD1 as a possible D gene (5 bases). CDR3 length equals 13 residues. CDR1 SGHTA and CDR2 FQGTGA come from the germline V gene. Deletions cut 5 bases from V and 4 bases from J, with 11 bases between. The CDR3 loop reads CASSPEQGYGYTF. In DNA form, the CDR3 reads TGTGCCAGCAGCCCCGAGCAGGGCTATGGCTACACCTTC.

This clonotype came up a few times. The chain carries TRBV4-1 and TRBJ2-7, with 8 bases that match TRBD1. This CDR3 has 19 amino acids. After removal of 0 bases from V and 6 bases from J, the junction contained 19 bases not matched to a gene. Per the germline V gene, CDR1 is MGHRA and CDR2 is YSYEKL. The CDR3 protein is CASSQEDRASAGIFGEQYF. CDR3 bases: TGCGCCAGCAGCCAAGAGGACAGGGCCTCGGCCGGTATTTTCGGCGAGCAGTACTTC.

This clonotype was seen many times. V is TRBV7-9 and J is TRBJ2-2, with 11 bases that match TRBD1. The V and J ends lost 10 bases and 6 bases, in that order; junction bases with no gene match: 7. Per germline, CDR1 SEHNR and CDR2 FQNEAQ (reference sequence). This CDR3 contains 14 residues. The CDR3 nucleotides read TGTGCCATCCCGGGACAGGGGGTTTCCGGGGAGCTGTTTTTT. Its translation: CAIPGQGVSGELFF. The entire variable domain, with the rest obtained from reference TRBV7-9 and TRBJ2-2, is as follows: DTGVSQNPRHKITKRGQNVTFRCDPISEHNRLYWYRQTLGQGPEFLTYFQNEAQLEKSRLLSDRFSAERPKGSFSTLEIQRTEQGDSAMYLCAIPGQGVSGELFFGEGSRLTVL.

This clonotype has ten or more counts. The chain links TRBV5-1 to TRBJ2-3, with TRBD2 identical over 11 bases. CDR1 and CDR2 (germline): SGHRS, YFSETQ. Trimming at V came to 6 bases and at J to 5 bases, leaving 11 bases not matched to a gene. The CDR3 consists of 16 residues. DNA for the CDR3: TGCGCCAGCAAATCGCTGACTAGCGGGGCCGAAGATACGCAGTATTTT. Protein: CASKSLTSGAEDTQYF.

In its sample, this clonotype was seen many times. The V call is TRBV6-6, the J call TRBJ1-4; 7 nucleotides agree with TRBD1. The CDR3 totals 13 residues. After removal of 6 bases from V and 5 bases from J, the junction contained 3 bases not matched to a gene. CDR1 is MNHNY and CDR2 is SVGAGI in the germline V gene (reference sequence). For the CDR3, the DNA is TGTGCCAGCAGGACAGGGCCGAATGAAAAACTGTTTTTT. It specifies CASRTGPNEKLFF.

This clonotype was observed at least ten times. The chain links TRBV7-2 to TRBJ2-3, with D possibly being TRBD1 (6 bases). Germline V gene lookup returns CDR1 SGHTA and CDR2 FQGNSA. This CDR3 region has 14 residues. Deletions cut 4 bases from V and 7 bases from J, with 15 bases between. The CDR3 nucleotides read TGTGCCAGCAGCTGGGGCCAGGGGACGAATACGCAGTATTTT. This encodes CASSWGQGTNTQYF.

There are many counts of this clonotype. This chain links TRBV5-4 with TRBJ2-3; unclear D gene. The CDR3 has 14 residues. Germline CDR1 is SGHNT and CDR2 is YYREEE (reference sequence). V was pared by 1 base and J by 5 bases, with 11 bases between. The CDR3 sequence is CASSLPRPEDTQYF. The CDR3 region has the DNA TGTGCCAGCAGCTTGCCTAGACCTGAAGATACGCAGTATTTT.

This clonotype appeared many times. The V gene is TRBV7-9, the J gene TRBJ2-1; 10 bases match TRBD2. The CDR3 spans 14 residues. Unmatched junction bases numbered 6, after V lost 3 bases and J lost 10 bases. Germline-derived CDR1 and CDR2 are SEHNR and FQNEAQ (reference sequence). The CDR3 is CASSFGTSGDEQFF. The CDR3 DNA follows: TGTGCCAGCAGCTTTGGAACTAGCGGGGACGAGCAGTTCTTC.

This clonotype was seen at least ten times. The genes are TRBV5-6 and TRBJ2-2; no clear D gene. The CDR3 runs 13 residues. V dropped 5 bases and J dropped 0 bases, with 5 bases sitting between them. Germline V lookup: CDR1 SGHDT, CDR2 YYEEEE. CDR3 DNA: TGTGCCAGCAGTGGATCGAACACCGGGGAGCTGTTTTTT. Translating gives CASSGSNTGELFF.

This clonotype appeared many times. J is TRBJ2-7 and V is TRBV24-1; D ambiguous. From germline, CDR1 is KGHDR and CDR2 SFDVKD. This CDR3 has 17 amino acids. Trimming left V 5 bases short and J 3 bases short, with 22 bases between. CDR3 coding DNA: TGTGCCACCAGTGGACGGATCGGACGGCCGGACCACTACGAGCAGTACTTC. Amino acids: CATSGRIGRPDHYEQYF.

This clonotype was seen only a few times. The gene calls are TRBV6-1 and TRBJ2-6; the D gene is possibly TRBD1 (6 bases). Germline CDR1 MNHNS, CDR2 SASEGT. V lost 5 bases to trimming and J lost 4 bases, with 12 bases between them. The CDR3 has 15 residues. In DNA, the CDR3 is TGTGCCAGCAGTACCACAGGGACCGGGGCCAACGTCCTGACTTTC. Translated: CASSTTGTGANVLTF.

The rearrangement links TRBV7-9 to TRBJ2-1, with D possibly TRBD2 on 6 matching bases. The germline V gene has CDR1 SEHNR and CDR2 FQNEAQ (reference sequence). V lost 8 bases, J lost 3 bases, and 17 bases lay in between. This CDR3 has 15 amino acids. The CDR3 DNA sequence: TGTGCCAGCGGCTCCCGGGACTTTTACTACAATGAGCAGTTCTTC. It encodes CASGSRDFYYNEQFF.

This clonotype was seen repeatedly, ten times or more. The chain combines TRBV14 with TRBJ1-1; TRBD1 might be the D (5 bases). CDR1 is SGHDN, CDR2 FVKESK, per germline. This CDR3 contains 12 residues. V lost 8 bases to trimming and J lost 3 bases, with 10 bases between them. The DNA of the CDR3 is TGTGCCAGCGGCTGGGGGTACACTGAAGCTTTCTTT. The encoded protein is CASGWGYTEAFF.

A note on this clonotype: This may be a read error, as it is one base from a much larger clone. This chain joins TRBV12-3 or TRBV12-4 and TRBJ1-4; no reliable D call. This CDR3 spans 15 amino acids. CDR3: CSSSRDGTTNEKLFF. Written as DNA, the CDR3 is TGTTCCAGCAGCAGAGACGGGACAACTAATGAAAAACTGTTTTTT.

On this clonotype itself: It may be a read error: a sequence one base away is much more abundant. This chain connects TRBV5-6 to TRBJ2-5; D possibly corresponds to TRBD1 (6 bases). This CDR3 spans 14 amino acids. Germline V CDR1 and CDR2: SGHDT, YYEEEE. CDR3 DNA: TGTACCAGCAGCTTGGGGCAGGGGACGAGGACCCAGTACTTC. It translates to CTSSLGQGTRTQYF. The entire variable domain, with the rest obtained from reference TRBV5-6 and TRBJ2-5, is as follows: DAGVTQSPTHLIKTRGQQVTLRCSPKSGHDTVSWYQQALGQGPQFIFQYYEEEERQRGNFPDRFSGHQFPNYSSELNVNALLLGDSALYLCTSSLGQGTRTQYFGPGTRLLVL.

This clonotype was seen ten or more times. The V call is TRBV18, the J call TRBJ1-1; D is perhaps TRBD1 (5 bases). Germline CDR1 KGHSH, CDR2 LQKENI. The CDR3 is made up of 14 amino acids. The germline V and J ends were trimmed by 5 bases and 0 bases, with 10 bases remaining between them. CDR3 DNA sequence: TGTGCCAGCTCAGACGTAGGGGTGAACACTGAAGCTTTCTTT. It specifies CASSDVGVNTEAFF.

This clonotype was seen many times. The chain joins TRBV3-1 to TRBJ2-5; no firm D call. Germline CDR1 reads LGHDT; CDR2 reads YNNKEL (reference sequence). Trimming removed 2 bases at V and 2 bases at J, with 12 bases between. There are 15 residues in the CDR3. The DNA for the CDR3 is TGTGCCAGCAGCCAATTTCGTGCGAGACAAGAGACCCAGTACTTC. Its protein product is CASSQFRARQETQYF.

This chain links TRBV6-1 with TRBJ2-5, with a weak D call TRBD2 (5 bases). Trimming pared 8 bases from V and 4 bases from J, leaving 14 bases between. Germline CDR1 reads MNHNS; CDR2 reads SASEGT. CDR3 length: 13 amino acids. DNA for the CDR3: TGTGCCAGCCTAATTACTAGTGGAGAGACCCAGTACTTC. This translates into CASLITSGETQYF.

Many counts were recorded for this clonotype. CDR3 bases: TGTGCCATCAGTGAGACTTTCGATCAGCCCCAGCATTTT. This encodes CAISETFDQPQHF. The chain combines TRBV10-3 with TRBJ1-5, with D unresolved. V shed 2 bases and J shed 5 bases, with 7 bases lying between them. The germline gives CDR1 ENHRY, CDR2 SYGVKD. The CDR3 totals 13 residues.

This clonotype was observed a handful of times. V is TRBV5-6 and J is TRBJ2-5; 10 bases are shared with TRBD2. Germline-derived CDR1 and CDR2 are SGHDT and YYEEEE. This CDR3 spans 17 amino acids. The V gene end was trimmed by 2 bases and the J gene end by 4 bases; junction bases not matched to a gene: 11. CDR3 sequence (DNA): TGTGCCAGCAGCTTCGTCCAGGGGACTAGCGCCGGAGAGACCCAGTACTTC. It translates to CASSFVQGTSAGETQYF. The full variable domain, rest sourced from reference TRBV5-6 and TRBJ2-5, is DAGVTQSPTHLIKTRGQQVTLRCSPKSGHDTVSWYQQALGQGPQFIFQYYEEEERQRGNFPDRFSGHQFPNYSSELNVNALLLGDSALYLCASSFVQGTSAGETQYFGPGTRLLVL.

Only a few counts were recorded for this clonotype. The rearrangement joins TRBV4-2 to TRBJ1-1, with no clear D. V lost 4 bases to trimming and J lost 3 bases, with 9 bases between them. The CDR3 extends over 13 amino acids. From germline, CDR1 is LGHNA and CDR2 YNFKEQ. The CDR3 DNA sequence: TGTGCCAGCAGCCTAATGAAGGACACTGAAGCTTTCTTT. Residues: CASSLMKDTEAFF.

This clonotype came up many times. J is TRBJ1-1 and V is TRBV12-3 or TRBV12-4; D remains unclear. This CDR3 spans 14 amino acids. V lost 4 bases and J lost 4, with 13 bases in between. The CDR3 spells CASSSRGRSTEAFF. The CDR3 DNA reads as TGTGCCAGCAGTTCGCGGGGTCGGAGCACTGAAGCTTTCTTT.

This clonotype has at least ten counts. The chain recombines TRBV2 with TRBJ2-1; the match to TRBD2 covers 7 bases. CDR3 length: 15 amino acids. Per germline, CDR1 SNHLY and CDR2 FYNNEI. V shed 7 bases and J 4 bases; nucleotides not matched to a gene: 10. The CDR3 reads CASTPGGGMYNEQFF. The CDR3 DNA sequence: TGTGCCAGCACCCCTGGCGGGGGAATGTACAATGAGCAGTTCTTC. Full variable domain (outside the CDR3, taken from reference TRBV2 and TRBJ2-1): EPEVTQTPSHQVTQMGQEVILRCVPISNHLYFYWYRQILGQKVEFLVSFYNNEISEKSEIFDDQFSVERPDGSNFTLKIRSTKLEDSAMYFCASTPGGGMYNEQFFGPGTRLTVL.

The J gene is TRBJ1-6, the V gene TRBV10-3; maybe TRBD1 (6 bases). The CDR3 extends over 15 amino acids. Per germline, CDR1 ENHRY and CDR2 SYGVKD. The V and J ends lost 5 bases and 9 bases respectively, with 17 bases between them. The CDR3 coding sequence is TGTGCCATCAGTTCAGGGGATCGTCTGATTTCACCCCTCCACTTT. It specifies CAISSGDRLISPLHF.

This clonotype was recorded many times. The chain combines TRBV24-1 with TRBJ2-3; perhaps TRBD2 as D (7 bases). This CDR3 has 17 amino acids. Germline V gives CDR1 KGHDR, CDR2 SFDVKD. Trimming left V 5 bases short and J 6 bases short, with 23 bases between. The CDR3 here is CATSAIVGGGRVDTQYF. For the CDR3, the DNA is TGTGCCACCAGTGCCATCGTCGGCGGGGGCCGTGTGGATACGCAGTATTTT.

This clonotype has a count of ten or more. The genes are TRBV4-2 and TRBJ2-5, with TRBD2 identical over 13 bases. The CDR3 runs 16 residues. Germline CDR1 is LGHNA and CDR2 is YNFKEQ. The V and J ends lost 4 bases and 6 bases, in that order; junction bases with no gene match: 8. CDR3 nucleotides: TGTGCCAGCAGCCGACTTGGGACTAGCGGGGCGAAGACCCAGTACTTC. Translating gives CASSRLGTSGAKTQYF.

This clonotype was picked up a small number of times. This chain links TRBV7-9 with TRBJ2-3; 7 bases line up with TRBD2. The CDR3 runs 14 residues. Germline CDR1 reads SEHNR; CDR2 reads FQNEAQ (reference sequence). Germline trimming cut 7 bases from V and 3 bases from J; bases unmatched to any gene: 7. The CDR3: CASNDGGGTDTQYF. CDR3 coding DNA: TGTGCCAGCAACGACGGCGGGGGAACAGATACGCAGTATTTT.

The sample holds many counts of this clonotype. V and J are TRBV7-2 and TRBJ1-5; 7 bases line up with TRBD1. With V trimmed by 5 bases and J by 3 bases, 4 bases remained unmatched. The CDR3 is 14 amino acids. Germline CDR1 and CDR2: SGHTA and FQGNSA. The chain's CDR3 is CASSAQGSNQPQHF. The CDR3 DNA reads as TGTGCCAGCAGCGCACAGGGGTCCAATCAGCCCCAGCATTTT.

This clonotype was seen repeatedly, ten times or more. The rearrangement uses TRBV7-8 and TRBJ2-7; perhaps TRBD1 as D (5 bases). This CDR3 is 14 amino acids long. Germline lookup yields CDR1 SGHVS and CDR2 FQNEAQ. Trimming took 2 bases from V and 2 from J, leaving 10 bases between them. The CDR3 spells CASSLMLTAYEQYF. The CDR3 DNA reads as TGTGCCAGCAGCTTAATGTTGACAGCCTACGAGCAGTACTTC.

This clonotype appeared many times. The CDR3, as DNA: TGTGCCAGCTCACCACCCTCTCTGCGGGGTCACACCGGGGAGCTGTTTTTT. This sequence encodes CASSPPSLRGHTGELFF. The chain recombines TRBV18 with TRBJ2-2; possible D gene TRBD2, 6 bases. This CDR3 comprises 17 residues. V lost 0 bases and J 3 bases, leaving 14 bases between the germline ends. The germline CDR1 and CDR2 sequences are KGHSH and LQKENI.